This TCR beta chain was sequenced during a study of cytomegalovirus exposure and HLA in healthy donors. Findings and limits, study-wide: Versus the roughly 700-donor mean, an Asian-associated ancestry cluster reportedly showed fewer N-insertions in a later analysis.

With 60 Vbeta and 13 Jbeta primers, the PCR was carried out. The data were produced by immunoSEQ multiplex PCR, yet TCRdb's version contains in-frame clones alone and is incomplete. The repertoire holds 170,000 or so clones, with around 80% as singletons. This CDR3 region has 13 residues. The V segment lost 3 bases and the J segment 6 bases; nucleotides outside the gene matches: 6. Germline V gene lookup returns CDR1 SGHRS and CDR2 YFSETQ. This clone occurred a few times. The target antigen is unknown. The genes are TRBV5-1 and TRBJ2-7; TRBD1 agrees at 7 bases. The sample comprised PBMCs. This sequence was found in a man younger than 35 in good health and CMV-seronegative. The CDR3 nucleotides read TGCGCCAGCAGCTCCACTTCAGGGGGCGAGCAGTACTTC. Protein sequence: CASSSTSGGEQYF.